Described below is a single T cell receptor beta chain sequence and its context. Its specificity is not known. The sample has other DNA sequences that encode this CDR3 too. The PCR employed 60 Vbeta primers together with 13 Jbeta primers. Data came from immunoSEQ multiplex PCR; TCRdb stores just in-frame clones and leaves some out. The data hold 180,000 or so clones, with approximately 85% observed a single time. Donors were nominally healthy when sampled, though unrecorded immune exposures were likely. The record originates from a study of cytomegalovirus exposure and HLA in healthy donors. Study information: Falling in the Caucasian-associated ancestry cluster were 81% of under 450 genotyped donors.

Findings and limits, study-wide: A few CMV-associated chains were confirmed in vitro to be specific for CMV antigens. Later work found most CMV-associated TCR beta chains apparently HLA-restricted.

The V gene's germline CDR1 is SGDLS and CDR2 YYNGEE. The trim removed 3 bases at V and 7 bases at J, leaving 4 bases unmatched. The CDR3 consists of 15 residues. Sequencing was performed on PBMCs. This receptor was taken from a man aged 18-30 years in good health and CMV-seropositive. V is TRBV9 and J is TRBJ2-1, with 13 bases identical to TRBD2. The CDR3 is CASSALAGGRNEQFF. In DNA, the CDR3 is TGTGCCAGCAGCGCACTAGCGGGGGGGCGAAATGAGCAGTTCTTC.